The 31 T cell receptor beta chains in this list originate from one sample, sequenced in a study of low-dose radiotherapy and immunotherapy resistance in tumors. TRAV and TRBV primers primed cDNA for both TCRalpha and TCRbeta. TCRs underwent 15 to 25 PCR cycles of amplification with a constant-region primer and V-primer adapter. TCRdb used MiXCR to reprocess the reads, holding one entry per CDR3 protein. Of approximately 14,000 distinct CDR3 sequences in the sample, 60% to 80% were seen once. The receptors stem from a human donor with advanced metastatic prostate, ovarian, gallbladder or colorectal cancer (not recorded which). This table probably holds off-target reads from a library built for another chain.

CDR3 loop: CASSPPAEYGYTF. The CDR3 DNA is TGTGCCAGCTCACCACCGGCGGAGTATGGCTACACCTTC. V gene TRBV18 combines with J gene TRBJ1-2; the D is unclear. Germline loops: CDR1 KGHSH, CDR2 LQKENI. The CDR3 sequence is 13 residues long. V was shortened by 0 bases and J by 5 bases, with 7 bases between the two germline ends.

The CDR3 is CASSPGRGNMNTEAFF. The CDR3, as DNA: TGTGCCAGCAGCCCCGGACGTGGGAATATGAACACTGAAGCTTTCTTT. The V gene is TRBV5-8, the J gene TRBJ1-1, with D hard to call. There are 16 residues in the CDR3. The germline V gene has CDR1 SGHTS and CDR2 YDEGEE. Trimming took 4 bases from V and 0 from J, leaving 16 bases between them.

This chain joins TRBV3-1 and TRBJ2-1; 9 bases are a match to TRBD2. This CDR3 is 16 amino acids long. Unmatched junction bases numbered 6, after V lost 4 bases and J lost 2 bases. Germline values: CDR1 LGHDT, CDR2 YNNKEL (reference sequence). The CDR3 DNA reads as TGTGCCAGCAGCCCGGGACTAGCCGTGACCTACAATGAGCAGTTCTTC. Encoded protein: CASSPGLAVTYNEQFF.

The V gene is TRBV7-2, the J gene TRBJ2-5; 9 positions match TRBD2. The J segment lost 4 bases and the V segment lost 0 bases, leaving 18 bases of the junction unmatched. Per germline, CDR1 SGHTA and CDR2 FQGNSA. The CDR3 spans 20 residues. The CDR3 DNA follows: TGTGCCAGCAGCTTAGCGCAGAGGTTCCTAGCGGGGCGATGGAGAGAGACCCAGTACTTC. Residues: CASSLAQRFLAGRWRETQYF.

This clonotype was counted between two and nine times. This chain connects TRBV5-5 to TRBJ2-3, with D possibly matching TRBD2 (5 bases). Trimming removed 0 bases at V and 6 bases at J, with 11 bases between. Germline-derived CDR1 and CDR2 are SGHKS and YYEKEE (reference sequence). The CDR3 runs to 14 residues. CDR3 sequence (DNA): TGTGCCAGCAGCTTGGGGCCGGGGATCGATACGCAGTATTTT. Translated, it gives CASSLGPGIDTQYF.

The CDR3 here is CATSRRQSNQPQHF. As DNA, the CDR3 is TGTGCCACCAGCAGAAGACAGTCTAATCAGCCCCAGCATTTT. The rearrangement links TRBV15 to TRBJ1-5; tentatively, D is TRBD1 (5 bases). The ends were cut back, 2 bases at V and 4 bases at J, with 9 bases in the middle. The V gene's germline CDR1 is LNHNV and CDR2 YYDKDF (reference sequence). The CDR3 has 14 amino acids.

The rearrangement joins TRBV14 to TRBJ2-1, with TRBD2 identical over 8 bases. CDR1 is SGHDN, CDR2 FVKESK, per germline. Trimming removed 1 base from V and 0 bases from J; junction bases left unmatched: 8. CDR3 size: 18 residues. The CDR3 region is CASSQGPSGGPSYNEQFF. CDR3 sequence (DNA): TGTGCCAGCAGCCAAGGGCCCAGCGGGGGACCCTCCTACAATGAGCAGTTCTTC.

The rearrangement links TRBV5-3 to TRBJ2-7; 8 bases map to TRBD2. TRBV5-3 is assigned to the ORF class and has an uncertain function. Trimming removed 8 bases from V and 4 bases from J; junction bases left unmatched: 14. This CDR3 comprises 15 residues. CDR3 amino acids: CASSPGSGGGYEQYF. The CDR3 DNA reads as TGTGCCAGCTCCCCCGGGAGCGGGGGAGGGTACGAGCAGTACTTC.

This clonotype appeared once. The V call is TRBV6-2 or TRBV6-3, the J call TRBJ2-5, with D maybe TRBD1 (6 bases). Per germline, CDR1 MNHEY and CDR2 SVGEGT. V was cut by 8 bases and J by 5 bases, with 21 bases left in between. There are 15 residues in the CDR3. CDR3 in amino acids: CASRTPGVRLETQYF. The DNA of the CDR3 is TGTGCCAGCCGAACCCCAGGGGTTCGCTTGGAGACCCAGTACTTC.

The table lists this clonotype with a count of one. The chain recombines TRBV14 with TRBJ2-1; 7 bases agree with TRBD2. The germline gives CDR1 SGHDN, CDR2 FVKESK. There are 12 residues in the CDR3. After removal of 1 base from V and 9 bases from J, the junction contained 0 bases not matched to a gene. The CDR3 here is CASSQAGGEQFF. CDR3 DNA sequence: TGTGCCAGCAGCCAAGCGGGAGGTGAGCAGTTCTTC.

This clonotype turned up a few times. The CDR3 DNA reads as TGTGCCAGCACCCAGCCGGACTCCTACGAGCAGTACTTC. Translated, it gives CASTQPDSYEQYF. The chain employs TRBV2 and TRBJ2-7; D ambiguous. The CDR3 has 13 amino acids. V lost 7 bases, J lost 0 bases, and 10 bases lay in between. Per germline, CDR1 SNHLY and CDR2 FYNNEI.

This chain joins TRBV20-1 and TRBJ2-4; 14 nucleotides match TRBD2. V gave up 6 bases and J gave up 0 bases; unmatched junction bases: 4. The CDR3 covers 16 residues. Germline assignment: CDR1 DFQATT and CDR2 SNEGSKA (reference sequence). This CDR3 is CSARTSGGQAKNIQYF. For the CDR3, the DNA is TGCAGTGCGAGGACTAGCGGGGGGCAAGCCAAAAACATTCAGTACTTC.

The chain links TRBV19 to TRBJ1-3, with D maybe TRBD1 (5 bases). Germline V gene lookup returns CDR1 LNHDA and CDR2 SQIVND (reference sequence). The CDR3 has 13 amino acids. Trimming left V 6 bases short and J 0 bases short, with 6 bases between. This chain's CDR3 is CASRTVSGNTIYF. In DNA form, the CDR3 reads TGTGCCAGTAGGACAGTCTCTGGAAACACCATATATTTT.

As DNA, the CDR3 is TGTGCCAGCAGGGGGCAGGGAGATACGCAGTATTTT. This codes for CASRGQGDTQYF. This chain connects TRBV2 to TRBJ2-3; D is possibly TRBD1 (5 bases). Germline-derived CDR1 and CDR2 are SNHLY and FYNNEI. The CDR3 contains 12 residues. Trimming shortened V by 6 bases and J by 5 bases, and 9 bases separated the two germline ends.

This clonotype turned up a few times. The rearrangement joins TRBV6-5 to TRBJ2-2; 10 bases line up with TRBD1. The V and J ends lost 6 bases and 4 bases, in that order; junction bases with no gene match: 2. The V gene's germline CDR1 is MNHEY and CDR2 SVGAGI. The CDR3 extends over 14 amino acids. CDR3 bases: TGTGCCAGCAGAAGGACAGGGGGCACCGGGGAGCTGTTTTTT. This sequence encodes CASRRTGGTGELFF.

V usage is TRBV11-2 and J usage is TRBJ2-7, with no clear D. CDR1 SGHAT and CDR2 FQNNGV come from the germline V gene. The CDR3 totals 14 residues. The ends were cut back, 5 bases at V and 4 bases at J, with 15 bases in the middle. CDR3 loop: CASSPTNSTYEQYF. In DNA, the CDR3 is TGTGCCAGCAGCCCTACGAATTCCACGTACGAGCAGTACTTC.

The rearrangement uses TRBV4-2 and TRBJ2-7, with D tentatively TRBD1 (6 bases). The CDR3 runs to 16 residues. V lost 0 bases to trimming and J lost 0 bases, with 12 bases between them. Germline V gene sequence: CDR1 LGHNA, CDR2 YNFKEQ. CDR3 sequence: CASSQEVRGNSYEQYF. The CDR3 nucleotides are TGTGCCAGCAGCCAAGAGGTCAGGGGAAACTCCTACGAGCAGTACTTC.

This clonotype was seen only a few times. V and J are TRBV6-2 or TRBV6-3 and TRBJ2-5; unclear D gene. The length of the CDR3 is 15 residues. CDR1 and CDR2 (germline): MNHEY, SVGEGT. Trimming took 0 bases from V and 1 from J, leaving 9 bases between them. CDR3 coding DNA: TGTGCCAGCAGTTACTCGGTGGAGTTCCAAGAGACCCAGTACTTC. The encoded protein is CASSYSVEFQETQYF.

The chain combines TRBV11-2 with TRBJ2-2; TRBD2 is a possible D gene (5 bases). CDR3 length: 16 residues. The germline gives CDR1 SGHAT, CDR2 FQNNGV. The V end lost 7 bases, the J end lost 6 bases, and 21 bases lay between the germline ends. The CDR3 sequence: CASTPPHSRGAGELFF. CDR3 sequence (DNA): TGTGCCAGCACCCCTCCTCACAGCCGGGGAGCCGGGGAGCTGTTTTTT.

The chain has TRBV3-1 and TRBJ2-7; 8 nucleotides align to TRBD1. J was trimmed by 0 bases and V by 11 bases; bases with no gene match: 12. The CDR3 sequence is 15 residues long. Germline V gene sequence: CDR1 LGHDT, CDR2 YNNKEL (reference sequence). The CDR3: CASSQWDRSSYEQYF. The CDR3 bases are TGTGCCTCGAGCCAGTGGGACAGGAGCTCCTACGAGCAGTACTTC.

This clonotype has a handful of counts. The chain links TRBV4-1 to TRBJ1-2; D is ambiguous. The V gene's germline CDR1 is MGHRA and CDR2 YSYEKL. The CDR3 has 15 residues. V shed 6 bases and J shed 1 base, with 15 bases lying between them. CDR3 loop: CASREAEEFNYGYTF. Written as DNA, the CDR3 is TGCGCCAGCAGGGAAGCCGAGGAATTTAACTATGGCTACACCTTC.

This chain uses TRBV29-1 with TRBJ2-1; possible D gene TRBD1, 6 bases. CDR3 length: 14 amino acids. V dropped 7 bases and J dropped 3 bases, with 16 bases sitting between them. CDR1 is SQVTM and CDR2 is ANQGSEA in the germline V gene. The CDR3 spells CSAPLGQSYNEQFF. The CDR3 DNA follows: TGCAGCGCCCCCTTAGGACAGAGCTACAATGAGCAGTTCTTC.

The CDR3 spells CASSFLGEGYEQYF. The DNA of the CDR3 is TGTGCCAGCAGCTTCCTGGGAGAAGGCTACGAGCAGTACTTC. The genes are TRBV5-4 and TRBJ2-7; possibly TRBD2 for D (5 bases). This CDR3 comprises 14 residues. CDR1 and CDR2 from the germline V gene are SGHNT and YYREEE (reference sequence). The germline V and J ends were trimmed by 2 bases and 3 bases, with 12 bases remaining between them.

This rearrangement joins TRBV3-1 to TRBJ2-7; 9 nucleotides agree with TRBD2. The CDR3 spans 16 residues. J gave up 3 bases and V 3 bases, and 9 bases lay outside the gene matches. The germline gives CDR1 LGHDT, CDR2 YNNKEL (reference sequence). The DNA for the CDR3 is TGTGCCAGCAGCCACCTTAGCGGGGGCCCTTACTACGAGCAGTACTTC. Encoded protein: CASSHLSGGPYYEQYF.

DNA of the CDR3: TGTGCCAGCCGCGGACAGGTCACAGATACGCAGTATTTT. It codes for CASRGQVTDTQYF. The chain uses TRBV12-3 or TRBV12-4 and TRBJ2-3; 7 bases match TRBD1. J lost 2 bases, V lost 8 bases, and 4 bases had no gene match. The CDR3 has 13 residues.

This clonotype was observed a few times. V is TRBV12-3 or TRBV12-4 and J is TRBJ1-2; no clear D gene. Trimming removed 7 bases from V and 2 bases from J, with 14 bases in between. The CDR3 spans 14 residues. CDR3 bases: TGTGCCAGCACCGATTCGGTAGGAAACTATGGCTACACCTTC. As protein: CASTDSVGNYGYTF.

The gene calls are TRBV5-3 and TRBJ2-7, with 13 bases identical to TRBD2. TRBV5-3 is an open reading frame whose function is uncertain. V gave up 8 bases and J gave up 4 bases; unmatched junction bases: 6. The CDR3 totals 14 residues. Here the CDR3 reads CASRLTSGGYEQYF. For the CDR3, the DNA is TGTGCCAGCAGGCTGACTAGCGGGGGGTACGAGCAGTACTTC.

CDR3 in DNA: TGTGCCAGCAGCCAAGCCACAGTAGCAGATACGCAGTATTTT. This sequence encodes CASSQATVADTQYF. J is TRBJ2-3 and V is TRBV14; no firm D call. Trimming took off 1 base at V and 4 bases at J, with 9 bases between the two ends. The germline CDR1 and CDR2 sequences are SGHDN and FVKESK. CDR3 length: 14 residues.

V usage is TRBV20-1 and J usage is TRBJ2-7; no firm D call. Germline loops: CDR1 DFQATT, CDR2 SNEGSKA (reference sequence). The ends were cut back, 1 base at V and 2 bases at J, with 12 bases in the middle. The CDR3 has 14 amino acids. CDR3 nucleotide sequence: TGCAGTGCTAGAGGCGCGTATCATCCCTACGAGCAGTACTTC. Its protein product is CSARGAYHPYEQYF.

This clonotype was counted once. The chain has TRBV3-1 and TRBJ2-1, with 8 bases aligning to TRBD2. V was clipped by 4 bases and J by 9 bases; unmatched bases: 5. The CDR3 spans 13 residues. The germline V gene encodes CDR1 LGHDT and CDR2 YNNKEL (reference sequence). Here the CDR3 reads CASSLHRGGEQFF. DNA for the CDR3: TGTGCCAGCAGCCTTCACCGGGGGGGTGAGCAGTTCTTC.

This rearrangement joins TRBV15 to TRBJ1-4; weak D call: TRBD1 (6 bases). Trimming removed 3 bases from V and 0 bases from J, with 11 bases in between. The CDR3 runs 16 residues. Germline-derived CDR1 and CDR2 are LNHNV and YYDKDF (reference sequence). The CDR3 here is CATSRARGATNEKLFF. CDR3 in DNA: TGTGCCACCAGCAGGGCCAGGGGCGCAACTAATGAAAAACTGTTTTTT.